This T cell receptor (beta chain) stems from a study of blood T cell repertoires in COVID-19. Libraries were prepared by immunoSEQ multiplex PCR; TCRdb keeps only in-frame clonotypes and omits some of them. The sample records roughly 40,000 clones, 85% to 95% being singletons. V was trimmed by 0 bases and J by 4 bases, leaving 19 bases between them. The V gene's germline CDR1 is LGHNA and CDR2 YNFKEQ. The CDR3 has 17 amino acids. The rearrangement uses TRBV4-2 and TRBJ2-7; TRBD2 is a possible D gene (6 bases). The receptor comes from a human donor in a cohort sampled during active COVID-19. Sequencing was done on a sample of peripheral blood. CDR3 sequence reads: CASSQDLIGLGGYEQYF. The DNA for the CDR3 is TGTGCCAGCAGCCAAGATTTGATAGGACTCGGGGGATACGAGCAGTACTTC.